This passage covers 12 T cell receptor beta chains from one sample sequenced in a study of T cells in women clearing cervical HPV infection. Only in-frame clones appear in the TCRdb table, and some are missing; sequencing was by immunoSEQ multiplex PCR. This sample's table reports about 33,000 clones. Sequencing was performed on blood buffy coat. These receptors were obtained from a woman aged 18-69 years with a cervical HPV16 infection that either progressed to CIN3+ or cleared (not recorded which).

To note about this clone: The read falls 3 residues short of the CDR3 end, and the missing part is taken from the germline J gene. The chain carries TRBV11-2 and TRBJ2-7; TRBD1 is a possible D gene (5 bases). Trimming shortened V by 0 bases and J by 2 bases, and 11 bases separated the two germline ends. Germline V gives CDR1 SGHAT, CDR2 FQNNGV. The CDR3 is 15 residues long. The CDR3 spells CASSLEDRFTYEQYF. The CDR3 bases that were read are TGTGCCAGCAGCTTAGAAGACAGATTCACCTACGAG.

In regard to this clone: The CDR3 extends 3 residues past the end of the read, so its final part is completed from the germline J gene. This chain uses TRBV7-3 with TRBJ2-7; a possible D gene is TRBD2 (6 bases). This CDR3 is built from 14 residues. Germline assignment: CDR1 SGHTA and CDR2 FQGTGA. Trimming shortened V by 3 bases and J by 2 bases, and 11 bases separated the two germline ends. The sequenced CDR3 bases are TGTGCCAGCAGCTTGGGTAGCGGCCCCTACGAG. This sequence encodes CASSLGSGPYE. In full, the CDR3 reads CASSLGSGPYEQYF.

Points on this clone: The missing CDR3 end, 3 residues past where the read stops, is filled in from the germline J gene. This chain uses TRBV6-1 with TRBJ1-6; D call uncertain. Trimming took off 2 bases at V and 3 bases at J, with 5 bases between the two ends. Germline-derived CDR1 and CDR2 are MNHNS and SASEGT. This CDR3 has 14 residues. Partial CDR3 DNA: TGTGCCAGCAGTGAATACATCTATAATTCACCC. Encoded protein: CASSEYIYNSP. In full, the CDR3 reads CASSEYIYNSPLHF.

Note on this clone: The sequenced fragment ends 3 residues before the CDR3 boundary, so the rest is inferred from the germline J gene. The chain has TRBV19 and TRBJ2-3; 13 positions agree with TRBD2. This CDR3 is built from 16 residues. Looked up from germline, CDR1 is LNHDA and CDR2 is SQIVND (reference sequence). V dropped 5 bases and J dropped 3; count of bases not matched to a gene: 5. The CDR3 DNA, read in part, is TGTGCCAGTAGTGTAACTAGCGGGGGGGCTACAGATACG. Encoded protein: CASSVTSGGATDT. The whole CDR3 sequence is CASSVTSGGATDTQYF.

As concerns this clone: The sequenced fragment ends 3 residues before the CDR3 boundary, so the rest is inferred from the germline J gene. The chain uses TRBV5-1 and TRBJ2-7, with TRBD1 identical over 7 bases. Germline CDR1 reads SGHRS; CDR2 reads YFSETQ. This CDR3 has 15 residues. The V gene end was trimmed by 0 bases and the J gene end by 0 bases; junction bases not matched to a gene: 3. The sequenced part of the CDR3 DNA is TGCGCCAGCAGCTTGGCCCCAGGGGGCTCCTACGAG. Translation: CASSLAPGGSYE. From start to end, the CDR3 is CASSLAPGGSYEQYF.

To note about this clone: The CDR3 is cut off 3 residues early in the read; its end comes from the germline J gene. The rearrangement joins TRBV7-6 to TRBJ1-2; D possibly corresponds to TRBD1 (6 bases). Germline loops: CDR1 SGHVS, CDR2 FNYEAQ. The length of the CDR3 is 17 residues. CDR3 region: CASSPMAGGRYTDTYTF. The sequenced CDR3 bases are TGTGCCAGCAGCCCCATGGCGGGGGGGCGCTACACAGATACC.

CDR3 bases read: TGTGCCAGCAGCTTGGTGATGACAGGACAGGAGACC. Protein: CASSLVMTGQET. The full CDR3 reads CASSLVMTGQETQYF. The V and J genes are TRBV5-4 and TRBJ2-5; TRBD1 is a possible D gene (6 bases). The DNA ends 3 residues before the CDR3 does, and the rest of the CDR3 is filled in from the germline J gene. Germline values: CDR1 SGHNT, CDR2 YYREEE (reference sequence). CDR3 length: 15 amino acids. V dropped 0 bases and J dropped 5 bases, with 14 bases sitting between them. Based on the CDR3 plus reference TRBV5-4 and TRBJ2-5, the full variable domain is ETGVTQSPTHLIKTRGQQVTLRCSSQSGHNTVSWYQQALGQGPQFIFQYYREEENGRGNFPPRFSGLQFPNYSSELNVNALELDDSALYLCASSLVMTGQETQYFGPGTRLLVL.

Concerning this clone itself: The read stops 3 residues short of the end of the CDR3; the missing end is completed from the germline J gene. The V gene is TRBV5-1, the J gene TRBJ2-3, with D possibly being TRBD1 (6 bases). From germline, CDR1 is SGHRS and CDR2 YFSETQ. The CDR3 contains 18 residues. The CDR3 sequence is CAIGPTEGVLVCNQPQYF. The CDR3 bases that were read are TGCGCCATCGGACCGACCGAGGGGGTCCTAGTTTGCAATCAGCCG.

With respect to this clone: The DNA ends 3 residues before the CDR3 does, and the rest of the CDR3 is filled in from the germline J gene. This sequence joins TRBV5-1 and TRBJ2-7; D gene ambiguous. Germline lookup yields CDR1 SGHRS and CDR2 YFSETQ. The V and J ends lost 1 base and 2 bases respectively, with 7 bases between them. This CDR3 region has 13 residues. CDR3 in amino acids: CASSLNNAYEQYF. The covered CDR3 bases are TGCGCCAGCAGCTTGAACAACGCCTACGAG. Complete variable domain (other parts from reference TRBV5-1 and TRBJ2-7): KAGVTQTPRYLIKTRGQQVTLSCSPISGHRSVSWYQQTPGQGLQFLFEYFSETQRNKGNFPGRFSGRQFSNSRSEMNVSTLELGDSALYLCASSLNNAYEQYFGPGTRLTVT.

A note on this clone: The DNA ends 3 residues before the CDR3 does, and the rest of the CDR3 is filled in from the germline J gene. This chain uses TRBV19 with TRBJ2-2; D not resolved. CDR1 and CDR2 (germline): LNHDA, SQIVND (reference sequence). V was shortened by 5 bases and J by 4 bases, with 11 bases between the two germline ends. This CDR3 is 14 amino acids long. CDR3 in amino acids: CASSPSTGTGELFF. CDR3 bases read: TGTGCCAGTAGTCCCTCGACGGGCACCGGGGAG.

Incomplete CDR3 DNA: TGTGCCAGCAGCTTAGGACGGGACAGGTCCTACGAG. This sequence encodes CASSLGRDRSYE. The CDR3 in its entirety is CASSLGRDRSYEQYF. This sequence joins TRBV11-2 and TRBJ2-7; 8 bases are shared with TRBD1. Sequencing ends 3 residues short of the CDR3 end; the germline J gene provides the rest. J gave up 1 base and V 1 base, and 3 bases lay outside the gene matches. The CDR3 has 15 residues. CDR1 and CDR2 from the germline V gene are SGHAT and FQNNGV. Variable domain in full (rest from reference TRBV11-2 and TRBJ2-7): EAGVAQSPRYKIIEKRQSVAFWCNPISGHATLYWYQQILGQGPKLLIQFQNNGVVDDSQLPKDRFSAERLKGVDSTLKIQPAKLEDSAVYLCASSLGRDRSYEQYFGPGTRLTVT.

As concerns this clone: The sequenced fragment ends 3 residues before the CDR3 boundary, so the rest is inferred from the germline J gene. The chain recombines TRBV5-1 with TRBJ2-2; 7 nucleotides line up with TRBD1. Germline V lookup: CDR1 SGHRS, CDR2 YFSETQ. The CDR3 totals 14 residues. Germline trimming cut 4 bases from V and 4 bases from J; bases unmatched to any gene: 4. CDR3 DNA (partial): TGCGCCAGCAGCCCAGACAGGGCCACCGGGGAG. It translates to CASSPDRATGE. The CDR3 as a whole reads CASSPDRATGELFF.